A selection of T cell receptor beta chains follows, all from one sample in a study of identical twins. MiXCR, applied by TCRdb to the 5' RACE reads, yields one record per CDR3 protein. The sample lists fewer than 800,000 distinct CDR3 sequences, roughly 7.1% occurring once. These data were also reused for a study on yellow fever vaccine responses in identical twins.

The sample consisted of PBMCs. The receptors stem from a woman under 30 in good health. CDR3s include the opening cysteine and the closing phenylalanine or tryptophan. Each record gives: D gene, V gene, clone size, J gene, CDR3 DNA, CDR3 protein. The D gene is left open where the match is weak. Part of the rows lack a size; the others show once, few, many or a class for expanded clones.

>TRBD2|TRBV12-3/TRBV12-4|many|TRBJ2-1
TGTGCCAGCAGTTTTGGGACTAGCGGGAAAAATGAGCAGTTCTTC
CASSFGTSGKNEQFF
>.|TRBV9|few|TRBJ2-1
TGTGCCAGCAGCTCCCCGAGCGGGCAGCAGTTCTTC
CASSSPSGQQFF
>.|TRBV20-1|.|TRBJ2-3
TGCAGTGCTAGAGATTGGGCAGTCGCTGAAGATACGCAGTATTTT
CSARDWAVAEDTQYF
>.|TRBV7-2|.|TRBJ2-5
TGTGCCAGCAGCCGGGTCGTGACCCAGTACTTC
CASSRVVTQYF
>.|TRBV12-3/TRBV12-4|many|TRBJ1-2
TGTGCCAGCAGTTTGAACGACCGTCCCGCGAGCGGCTACACCTTC
CASSLNDRPASGYTF
>.|TRBV10-1|many|TRBJ1-6
TGCGCCAGTCGACAGTCGTCCAATTCACCCCTCCACTTT
CASRQSSNSPLHF
>.|TRBV3-1|few|TRBJ2-3
TGTGCCAGCAGTCCTTCCGGCGGATTCACAGATACGCAGTATTTT
CASSPSGGFTDTQYF
>.|TRBV7-9|.|TRBJ1-1
TGTGCCAGCAGCGTAGGGGGGAATCGGGCTTTCTTT
CASSVGGNRAFF
>TRBD1|TRBV5-1|few|TRBJ1-1
TGCGCCAGCAGCCGCGACCAGGGGGCTGGGGCTGAAGCTTTCTTT
CASSRDQGAGAEAFF
>TRBD1|TRBV5-5|.|TRBJ2-3
TGTGCCAGCAGCCACGGGACAGGGGATACGCAGTATTTT
CASSHGTGDTQYF
>.|TRBV3-1|few|TRBJ1-5
TGTGCCAGCAGCCCCGAAGGAGGGAGGGGTAATCAGCCCCAGCATTTT
CASSPEGGRGNQPQHF
>TRBD1|TRBV7-2|few|TRBJ1-2
TGTGCCAGCAGCATCAATTCAGGGGGCTATGGCTACACCTTC
CASSINSGGYGYTF
>.|TRBV10-3|many|TRBJ2-1
TGTGCCATCAGGAGCGACGGACCATTTTACAATGAGCAGTTCTTC
CAIRSDGPFYNEQFF
>.|TRBV3-1|few|TRBJ1-2
TGTGCCAGCAGCCAAGATTCGGACAGACCTAACTATGGCTACACCTTC
CASSQDSDRPNYGYTF
>.|TRBV6-1|many|TRBJ1-1
TGTGCCAGCACCAAGGGATCGGGGGCTTGGAACACTGAAGCTTTCTTT
CASTKGSGAWNTEAFF
>.|TRBV11-2|.|TRBJ1-1
TGTGCCAGCAGCTGGCAGGGAACTGAAGCTTTCTTT
CASSWQGTEAFF
>TRBD2|TRBV12-3/TRBV12-4|few|TRBJ2-5
TGTGCCAGCAGTTATACTAGCGGGAGTGAGACCCAGTACTTC
CASSYTSGSETQYF
>.|TRBV12-3/TRBV12-4|many|TRBJ1-5
TGTGCCAGCAGATCTAGAGAGATGCAGCCCCAGCATTTT
CASRSREMQPQHF
>.|TRBV6-4|.|TRBJ2-3
TGTGCCAGCAGTGCTGGGTACACAGATACGCAGTATTTT
CASSAGYTDTQYF
>TRBD2|TRBV2|many|TRBJ2-3
TGTGCCAGCGGAAGCTCGCAACTAGCGGGAAACACAGATACGCAGTATTTT
CASGSSQLAGNTDTQYF
>.|TRBV5-1|many|TRBJ1-1
TGCGCCAGCAGCTTGGCCACCGGGGCCAGGAACACTGAAGCTTTCTTT
CASSLATGARNTEAFF
>.|TRBV28|many|TRBJ2-1
TGTGCCAGCAGTTTGGGGCTCAGAGTTACCTACAATGAGCAGTTCTTC
CASSLGLRVTYNEQFF
>.|TRBV4-1|many|TRBJ1-1
TGCGCCAGCAGCCACAGTGAGGTAACGAACACTGAAGCTTTCTTT
CASSHSEVTNTEAFF
>.|TRBV21-1|many|TRBJ2-7
TGTGCCAGCAGCACCGAAACGGAAACCGTCTACGAGCAGTACTTC
CASSTETETVYEQYF
>.|TRBV7-3|.|TRBJ2-1
TGTGCCAGCAGCCCCCGGGCCCTGATTGACAATGAGCAGTCCTTC
CASSPRALIDNEQSF
>TRBD2|TRBV3-1|.|TRBJ2-1
TGTGCCAGCAGCCAAGAATACGGGAGGGCTTTGAATGAGCAGTTCTTC
CASSQEYGRALNEQFF
>TRBD1|TRBV7-3|many|TRBJ2-3
TGTGCCAGCAGCTCCACCGGGTACGACAGGGCGTATTTT
CASSSTGYDRAYF
>.|TRBV6-1|few|TRBJ2-5
TGTGCCAGCAGATTCAGGGGTCAAGAGACCCAGTACTTC
CASRFRGQETQYF
>TRBD1|TRBV7-9|many|TRBJ1-2
TGTGCCAGCAGCCCAGGGACAGGGGTCTATGGCTACACCTTC
CASSPGTGVYGYTF
>TRBD1|TRBV4-1|many|TRBJ2-4
TGCGCCAGCAGCCAATGGGACAGGGGAAACATTCAGTACTTC
CASSQWDRGNIQYF
>.|TRBV6-5|.|TRBJ2-3
TGTGCCAGCAGTTACTCATCGACCCCTGGTACAGATACGCAGTATTTT
CASSYSSTPGTDTQYF
>.|TRBV12-3/TRBV12-4|few|TRBJ2-1
TGTGCCAGCGGTCTGGAACGGACCTACAATGAGCAGTTCTTC
CASGLERTYNEQFF
>.|TRBV6-1|few|TRBJ1-1
TGTGCCAGCAACGGGGAGCTGAACACTGAAGCTTTCTTT
CASNGELNTEAFF
>.|TRBV5-1|.|TRBJ2-5
TGCGCCAGCAGTTGGCAGACTCAAGAGACCCAGTACTTC
CASSWQTQETQYF
>TRBD2|TRBV6-5|few|TRBJ2-5
TGTGCCAGCAGTTATAGAAGCGGGGGAGAGACCCAGTACTTC
CASSYRSGGETQYF
>TRBD1|TRBV28|many|TRBJ2-3
TGTGCCACCCTAAGACAGGGACGAGATACGCAGTATTTT
CATLRQGRDTQYF
>.|TRBV12-3/TRBV12-4|few|TRBJ2-1
TGTGCCAGCAGCCGTGGGGCCGTCAATGAGCAGTTCTTC
CASSRGAVNEQFF
>.|TRBV7-9|few|TRBJ2-2
TGTGCCAGCAGTCCTACTAGCTCTGGGGAGCTGTTTTTT
CASSPTSSGELFF
>TRBD2|TRBV2|.|TRBJ2-4
TGTGCCAGCAGTGAGGCGACTAGCGGGAGTAGAGCCAAAAACATTCAGTACTTC
CASSEATSGSRAKNIQYF
>.|TRBV7-7|.|TRBJ2-1
TGTGCCAGCAGCCCAGGACCAGCGGGACAATGGGAGCAGTTCTTC
CASSPGPAGQWEQFF
>TRBD1|TRBV7-2|.|TRBJ1-6
TGTGCCAGCAGCTTCACCCAGGGGGCTCGTTCACCCCTCCACTTT
CASSFTQGARSPLHF
>.|TRBV20-1|.|TRBJ2-3
TGCAGTGCTCAATCCCCCCCACAGGGCTCAGATACGCAGTATTTT
CSAQSPPQGSDTQYF
>.|TRBV2|.|TRBJ2-1
TGTGCCAGAAGTGAGAAGATCTCCTACAATGAGCAGTTCTTC
CARSEKISYNEQFF
>TRBD2|TRBV7-9|few|TRBJ2-1
TGTGCCAGCAGCTTTGTCCCGGCTAGCGGGCAGGTTGACGAGCAGTTCTTC
CASSFVPASGQVDEQFF
>TRBD1|TRBV12-3/TRBV12-4|many|TRBJ1-2
TGTGCCAGCAGCTCTGACAGGGGCTATGGCTACACCTTC
CASSSDRGYGYTF
>.|TRBV5-1|few|TRBJ2-7
TGCGCCAGCAGCTCCGGGACTGGTAATGTCGAGCAGTACTTC
CASSSGTGNVEQYF
>.|TRBV20-1|.|TRBJ1-2
TGCAGTGCTAGTTCCAGGCGGAGTAACTATGGCTACACCTTC
CSASSRRSNYGYTF
>.|TRBV7-5|.|TRBJ2-3
.
CISVSEAQRTNSRDTQYF
>TRBD2|TRBV9|.|TRBJ2-2
TGTGCCAGCAGCGTACAGCGACTAGCGGGACTGACCGGGGAGCTGTTTTTT
CASSVQRLAGLTGELFF
>TRBD1|TRBV6-5|few|TRBJ2-6
TGTGCCAGCAGTTACTCCCTTCAGGGGGCTGGGGCCAACGTCCTGACTTTC
CASSYSLQGAGANVLTF
>TRBD1|TRBV29-1|many|TRBJ1-1
TGCACCCCTCTCGGGAGGGGGCAGGACACTGAAGCTTTCTTT
CTPLGRGQDTEAFF
>TRBD1|TRBV7-8|.|TRBJ2-2
TGTGCCAGCAGCCAGACAGGGAACGGGGAGCTGTTTTTT
CASSQTGNGELFF
>TRBD1|TRBV15|many|TRBJ1-5
TGTGCCACCAGCAGCGACGGGACAGGGAATCAGCCCCAGCATTTT
CATSSDGTGNQPQHF
>TRBD1|TRBV7-9|.|TRBJ1-5
TGTGCCAGCAGCCCAGGGGGCACTGGCAATCAGCCCCAGCATTTT
CASSPGGTGNQPQHF